This TCR beta chain was sequenced in a study of breast tumors, draining lymph nodes, adjacent tissues. This clonotype was counted many times. Antigen specificity is unknown. Study-level points and caveats: Compared with lymph nodes, tumors were less diverse; compared with nontumor tissue, more. That most tumor T cells come from lymph nodes remained unproven.

Each CDR3 protein is one row after TCRdb ran MiXCR on the multiplex PCR reads. Among roughly 70,000 distinct CDR3 sequences listed, around two fifths were seen once. The CDR3 totals 13 residues. CDR1 and CDR2 (germline): DFQATT, SNEGSKA (reference sequence). With 4 bases removed from V and 5 bases from J, the gap between germline ends came to 14 bases. The sequenced sample was breast tumor tissue. This rearrangement joins TRBV20-1 to TRBJ2-5, with TRBD2 as a possible D gene (6 bases). The receptor was isolated from a female donor with breast cancer. Some clones in this sample may be carry-over from other donors' samples. The CDR3 loop reads CSAISPGSETQYF. The CDR3 DNA reads TGCAGTGCTATCTCCCCCGGGAGCGAGACCCAGTACTTC.